A single count supports the clone carrying this T cell receptor (beta chain). What it recognizes is unknown. The PCR made use of 60 Vbeta and 13 Jbeta primers. This table comes from immunoSEQ multiplex PCR, and its TCRdb copy is limited to in-frame clones, with some not included. The data hold about 130,000 clones, with 82% observed a single time. The CDR3 has 14 residues. Germline V gene lookup returns CDR1 LNHDA and CDR2 SQIVND (reference sequence). Trimming took off 3 bases at V and 7 bases at J, with 13 bases between the two ends. This record comes from a study of cytomegalovirus exposure and HLA in healthy donors. Broader study findings: The authors assumed roughly uniform sequencing depth across donors for presence/absence analyses. Among TCR sequences, most were rare, though some public TCRs appeared in many donors. Researchers catalogued about 150 TCR beta chains as cytomegalovirus-associated.

The source is a boy younger than 10 in good health and CMV-seronegative. The chain has TRBV19 and TRBJ2-1, with a tentative D call TRBD2 (5 bases). Material for sequencing was PBMCs. CDR3: CASSIASPANEQFF. The CDR3 nucleotides read TGTGCCAGTAGTATTGCTAGCCCGGCGAATGAGCAGTTCTTC.